This entry concerns a single T cell receptor beta chain. Its antigen remains unknown. The TCR beta cDNA libraries contained unique molecular identifiers. A single record per CDR3 protein comes from TCRdb applying MiXCR to the PCR reads. The data contain about 680,000 distinct CDR3 sequences, approximately 59% of them singletons. CDR3 size: 15 residues. This sample stems from a study of post-analysis software for immune sequencing data. Broader study findings: TRBV5-6, TRBV5-1 and TRBV20-1 belonged to a set of a few TRBV segments that were more frequent in patients than controls. Versus controls, multiple sclerosis patients showed significantly lower diversity (normalized Chao1).

The chain combines TRBV12-3 or TRBV12-4 with TRBJ2-5; 10 bases line up with TRBD1. The J call may not be correct, given that the DNA end is closer to TRBJ2-7. Sequenced sample: blood. The sequence derives from a girl aged 2-10 years with multiple sclerosis. The CDR3 bases are TGTGCCAGCAGGGGGACGGGACAGGGGATCTACGAGCAGTACTTC. It is translated as CASRGTGQGIYEQYF.